This TCR beta chain was observed in a study of blood T cell repertoires in COVID-19. CDR3 length equals 15 residues. V lost 3 bases, J lost 2 bases, and 2 bases stayed unmatched. Per germline, CDR1 SEHNR and CDR2 FQNEAQ (reference sequence). Clones were read by immunoSEQ multiplex PCR, and TCRdb kept only the in-frame ones, dropping some. The profile covers more than 60,000 clones, with about 80% appearing a single time and 10% to 15% taken by the ten largest. In its sample, this clone was seen once. This receptor was obtained from a man aged 45 to 65 with COVID-19, enrolled during active disease. The chain has TRBV7-9 and TRBJ1-4; TRBD1 aligns across 8 bases. The sequenced sample was peripheral blood. The CDR3 coding sequence is TGTGCCAGCAGCTTCGACAGGGGCACTAATGAAAAACTGTTTTTT. As protein: CASSFDRGTNEKLFF.